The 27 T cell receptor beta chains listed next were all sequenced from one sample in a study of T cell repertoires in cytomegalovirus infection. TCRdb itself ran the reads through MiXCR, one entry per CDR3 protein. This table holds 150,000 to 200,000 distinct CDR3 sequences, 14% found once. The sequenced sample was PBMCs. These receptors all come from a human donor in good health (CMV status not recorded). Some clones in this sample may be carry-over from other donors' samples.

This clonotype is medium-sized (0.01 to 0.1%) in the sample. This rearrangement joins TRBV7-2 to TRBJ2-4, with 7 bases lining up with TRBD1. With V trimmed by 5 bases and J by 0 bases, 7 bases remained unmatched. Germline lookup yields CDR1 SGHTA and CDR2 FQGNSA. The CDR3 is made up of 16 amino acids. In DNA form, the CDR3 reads TGTGCCAGCAGCGCGACAGGGTCTACAGCCAAAAACATTCAGTACTTC. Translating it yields CASSATGSTAKNIQYF.

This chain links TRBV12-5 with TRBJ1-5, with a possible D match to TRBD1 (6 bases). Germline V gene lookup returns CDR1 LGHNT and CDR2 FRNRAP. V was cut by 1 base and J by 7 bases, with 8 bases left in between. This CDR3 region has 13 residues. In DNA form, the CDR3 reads TGTGCTAGTGGTTTGGGGGGGACACAGCCCCAGCATTTT. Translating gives CASGLGGTQPQHF.

The CDR3 loop is CATSAGSASYEQYF. CDR3 DNA sequence: TGTGCCACCAGTGCGGGTAGCGCGAGCTACGAGCAGTACTTC. V usage is TRBV24-1 and J usage is TRBJ2-7; a weak D match, TRBD2 (5 bases). Germline-derived CDR1 and CDR2 are KGHDR and SFDVKD. This CDR3 region has 14 residues. The V gene lost 5 bases and the J gene lost 3 bases, with 13 bases spanning the gap.

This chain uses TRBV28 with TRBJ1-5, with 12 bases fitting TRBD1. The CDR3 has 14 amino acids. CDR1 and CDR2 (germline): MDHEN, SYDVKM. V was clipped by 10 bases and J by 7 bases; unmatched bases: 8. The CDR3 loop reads CAILGTGGRQPQHF. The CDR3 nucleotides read TGTGCCATACTCGGGACAGGGGGCCGACAGCCCCAGCATTTT.

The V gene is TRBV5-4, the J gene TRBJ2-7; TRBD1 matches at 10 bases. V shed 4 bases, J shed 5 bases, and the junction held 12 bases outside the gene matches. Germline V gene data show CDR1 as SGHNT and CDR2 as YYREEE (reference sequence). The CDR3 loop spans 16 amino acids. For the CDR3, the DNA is TGTGCCAGCAGCAGGGGGGGGACAGGGGTTCCCCACGAGCAGTACTTC. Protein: CASSRGGTGVPHEQYF.

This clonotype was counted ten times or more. The CDR3 coding sequence is TGTGCCAGCAGCTTAAGGGGGGGGCCGGGTGAGCAGTTCTTC. Encoded protein: CASSLRGGPGEQFF. The J gene is TRBJ2-1, the V gene TRBV7-8; tentative D call: TRBD2 (7 bases). Between the trimmed V and J ends, which lost 2 bases and 9 bases, there was a span of 14 bases. Germline V gives CDR1 SGHVS, CDR2 FQNEAQ. The CDR3 extends over 14 amino acids.

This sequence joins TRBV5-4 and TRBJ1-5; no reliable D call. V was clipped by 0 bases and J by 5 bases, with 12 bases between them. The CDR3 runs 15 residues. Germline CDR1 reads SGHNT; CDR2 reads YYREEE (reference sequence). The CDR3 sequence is CASSLGAGDHQPQHF. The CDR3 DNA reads TGTGCCAGCAGCTTGGGGGCAGGAGATCATCAGCCCCAGCATTTT.

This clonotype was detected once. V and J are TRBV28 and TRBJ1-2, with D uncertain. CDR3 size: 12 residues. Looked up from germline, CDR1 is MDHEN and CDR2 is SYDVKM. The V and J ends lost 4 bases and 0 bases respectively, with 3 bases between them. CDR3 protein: CASSSTNYGYTF. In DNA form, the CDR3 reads TGTGCCAGCAGTTCCACTAACTATGGCTACACCTTC.

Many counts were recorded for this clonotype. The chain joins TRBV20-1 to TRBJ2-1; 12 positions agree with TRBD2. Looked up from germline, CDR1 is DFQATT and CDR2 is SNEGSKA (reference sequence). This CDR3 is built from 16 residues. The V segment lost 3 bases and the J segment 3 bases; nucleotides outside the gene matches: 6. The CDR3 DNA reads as TGCAGTGCTAGGCGGACTAGCGGGGACATCTACAATGAGCAGTTCTTC. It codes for CSARRTSGDIYNEQFF.

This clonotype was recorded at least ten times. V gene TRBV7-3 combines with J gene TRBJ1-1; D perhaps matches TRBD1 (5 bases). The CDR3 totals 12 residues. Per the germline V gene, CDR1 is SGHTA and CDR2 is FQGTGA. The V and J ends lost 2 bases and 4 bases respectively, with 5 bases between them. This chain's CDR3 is CASSLGTTEAFF. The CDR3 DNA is TGTGCCAGCAGCTTAGGGACCACTGAAGCTTTCTTT.

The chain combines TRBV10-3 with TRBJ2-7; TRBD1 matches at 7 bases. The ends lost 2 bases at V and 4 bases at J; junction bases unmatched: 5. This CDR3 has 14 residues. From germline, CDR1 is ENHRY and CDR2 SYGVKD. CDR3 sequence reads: CAISEPGQTYEQYF. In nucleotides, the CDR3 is TGTGCCATCAGTGAGCCGGGACAGACTTACGAGCAGTACTTC.

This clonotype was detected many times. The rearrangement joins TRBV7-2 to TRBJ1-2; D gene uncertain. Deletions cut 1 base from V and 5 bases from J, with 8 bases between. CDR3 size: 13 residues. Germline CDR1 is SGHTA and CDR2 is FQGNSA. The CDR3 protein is CASSLDRWYGYTF. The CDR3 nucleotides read TGTGCCAGCAGCTTAGACCGGTGGTATGGCTACACCTTC. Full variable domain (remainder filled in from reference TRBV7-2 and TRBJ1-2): GAGVSQSPSNKVTEKGKDVELRCDPISGHTALYWYRQSLGQGLEFLIYFQGNSAPDKSGLPSDRFSAERTGGSVSTLTIQRTQQEDSAVYLCASSLDRWYGYTFGSGTRLTVV.

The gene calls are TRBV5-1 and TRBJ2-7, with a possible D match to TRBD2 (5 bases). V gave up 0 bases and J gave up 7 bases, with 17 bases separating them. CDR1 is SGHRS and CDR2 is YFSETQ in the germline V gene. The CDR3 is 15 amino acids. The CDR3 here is CASSLDGSRGREQYF. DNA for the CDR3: TGCGCCAGCAGCTTGGACGGGTCCCGGGGAAGAGAGCAGTACTTC.

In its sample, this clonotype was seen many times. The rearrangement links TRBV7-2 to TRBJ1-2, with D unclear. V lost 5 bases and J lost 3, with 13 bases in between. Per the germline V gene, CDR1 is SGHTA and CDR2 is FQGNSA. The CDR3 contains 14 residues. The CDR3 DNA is TGTGCCAGCAGCCAGAGTTTCTCCCACTATGGCTACACCTTC. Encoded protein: CASSQSFSHYGYTF.

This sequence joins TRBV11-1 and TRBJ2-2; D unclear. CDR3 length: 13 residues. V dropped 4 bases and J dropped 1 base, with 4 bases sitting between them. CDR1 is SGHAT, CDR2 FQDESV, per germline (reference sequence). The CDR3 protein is CASSSENTGELFF. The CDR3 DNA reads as TGTGCCAGCAGCTCTGAGAACACCGGGGAGCTGTTTTTT.

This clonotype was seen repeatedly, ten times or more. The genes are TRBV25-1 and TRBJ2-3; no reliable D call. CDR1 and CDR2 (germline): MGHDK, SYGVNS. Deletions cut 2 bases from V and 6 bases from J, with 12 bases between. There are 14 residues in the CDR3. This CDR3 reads CASSEGVGSDTQYF. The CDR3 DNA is TGTGCCAGCAGTGAAGGGGTGGGCTCGGATACGCAGTATTTT.

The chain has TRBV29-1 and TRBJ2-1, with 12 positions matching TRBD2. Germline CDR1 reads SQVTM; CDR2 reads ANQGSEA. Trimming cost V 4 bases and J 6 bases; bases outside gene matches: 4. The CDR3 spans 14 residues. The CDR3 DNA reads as TGCAGCGTTGGACAGACTAGCGGGGGCAATGAGCAGTTCTTC. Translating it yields CSVGQTSGGNEQFF.

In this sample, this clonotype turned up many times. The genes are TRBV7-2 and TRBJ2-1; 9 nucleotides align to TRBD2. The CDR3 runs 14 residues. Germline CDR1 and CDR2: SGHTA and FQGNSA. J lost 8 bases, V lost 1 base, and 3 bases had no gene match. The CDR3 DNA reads TGTGCCAGCAGCTTAGGCGGGAGGGCCCATGAGCAGTTCTTC. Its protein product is CASSLGGRAHEQFF.

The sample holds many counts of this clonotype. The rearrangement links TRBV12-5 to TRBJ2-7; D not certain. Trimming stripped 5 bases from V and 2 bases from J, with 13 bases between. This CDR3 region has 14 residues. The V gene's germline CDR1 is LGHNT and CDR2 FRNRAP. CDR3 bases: TGTGCTAGTGGTCCGCCGACACGCGCCTACGAGCAGTACTTC. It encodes CASGPPTRAYEQYF.

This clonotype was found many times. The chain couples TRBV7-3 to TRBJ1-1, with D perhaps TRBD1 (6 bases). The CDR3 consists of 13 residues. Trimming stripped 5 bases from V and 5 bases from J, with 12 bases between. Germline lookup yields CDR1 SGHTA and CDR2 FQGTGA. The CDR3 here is CASSVQGRTEAFF. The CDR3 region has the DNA TGTGCCAGCAGCGTACAGGGTCGGACTGAAGCTTTCTTT.

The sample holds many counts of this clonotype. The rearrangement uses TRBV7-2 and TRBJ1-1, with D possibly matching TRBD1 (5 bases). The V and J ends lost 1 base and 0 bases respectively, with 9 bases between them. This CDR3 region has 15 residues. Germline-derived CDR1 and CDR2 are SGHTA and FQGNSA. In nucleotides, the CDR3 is TGTGCCAGCAGCTTAGGGGCAGGGATGAACACTGAAGCTTTCTTT. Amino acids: CASSLGAGMNTEAFF.

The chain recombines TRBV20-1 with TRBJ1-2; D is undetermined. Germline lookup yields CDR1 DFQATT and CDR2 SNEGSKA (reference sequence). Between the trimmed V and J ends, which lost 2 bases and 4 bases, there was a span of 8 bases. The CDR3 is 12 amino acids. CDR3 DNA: TGCAGTGCTAGACACGGCGGCTATGGCTACACCTTC. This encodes CSARHGGYGYTF.

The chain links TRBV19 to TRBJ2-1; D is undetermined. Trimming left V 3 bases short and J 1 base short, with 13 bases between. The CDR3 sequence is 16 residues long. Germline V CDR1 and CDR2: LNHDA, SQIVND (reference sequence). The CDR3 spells CASSMGYQTSYNEQFF. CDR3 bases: TGTGCCAGTAGTATGGGGTACCAAACTTCCTACAATGAGCAGTTCTTC.

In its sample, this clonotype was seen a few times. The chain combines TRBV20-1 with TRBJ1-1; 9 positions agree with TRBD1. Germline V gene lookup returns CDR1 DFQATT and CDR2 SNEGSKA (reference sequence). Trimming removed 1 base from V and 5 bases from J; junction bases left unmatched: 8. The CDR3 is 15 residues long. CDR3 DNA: TGCAGTGCTAGAGCCTTGGACAGGGGAGGAACTGAAGCTTTCTTT. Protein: CSARALDRGGTEAFF.

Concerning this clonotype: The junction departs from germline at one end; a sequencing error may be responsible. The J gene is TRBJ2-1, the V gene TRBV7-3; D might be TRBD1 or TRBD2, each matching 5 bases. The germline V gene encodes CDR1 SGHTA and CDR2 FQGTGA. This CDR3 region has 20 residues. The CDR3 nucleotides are TGTGCCAGCAGCCTAACGGGGCCCTACCGCCGGGGCGACTCCTACAATGAGCAGTTCTTC. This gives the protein CASSLTGPYRRGDSYNEQFF.

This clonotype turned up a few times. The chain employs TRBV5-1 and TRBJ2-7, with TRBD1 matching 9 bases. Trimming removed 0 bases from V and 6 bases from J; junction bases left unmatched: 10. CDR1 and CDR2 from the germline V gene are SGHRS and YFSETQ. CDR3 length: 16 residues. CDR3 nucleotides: TGCGCCAGCAGCTTGGAACCACAGGGGGCGCAGGGCGAGCAGTACTTC. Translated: CASSLEPQGAQGEQYF.

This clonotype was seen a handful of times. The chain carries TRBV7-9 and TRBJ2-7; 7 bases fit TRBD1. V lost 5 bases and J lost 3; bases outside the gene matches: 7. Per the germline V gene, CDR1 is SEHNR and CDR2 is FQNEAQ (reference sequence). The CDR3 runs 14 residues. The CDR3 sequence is CASSPGQPFYEQYF. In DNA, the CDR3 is TGTGCCAGCAGCCCGGGACAGCCCTTCTACGAGCAGTACTTC.